The next 9 T cell receptor beta chains were all read from a single sample in a study of post-analysis software for immune sequencing data. Study observations and caveats: With TRBV5-6, TRBV5-1 and TRBV20-1 included, 5 or 6 TRBV segments were more frequent in patients than in controls.

Antigens of these TCRs are unknown. The library was made from cDNA and included unique molecular identifiers. MiXCR, applied by TCRdb to the PCR reads, yields one record per CDR3 protein. This sample has 400,000 to 500,000 distinct CDR3 sequences; less than 40% occur once, and the top ten carry approximately 7.1%. Sequenced input: blood. Receptors originate from a girl aged 2 to 10 with multiple sclerosis.

The chain uses TRBV7-8 and TRBJ2-5; 7 bases are shared with TRBD2. V trimming: 5 bases; J trimming: 1 base; junction bases outside the gene matches: 13. Germline values: CDR1 SGHVS, CDR2 FQNEAQ. The CDR3 length is 17 residues. The CDR3 spells CASSLDEEGLSQETQYF. Here the CDR3 DNA reads TGTGCCAGCAGCCTAGACGAGGAGGGACTAAGCCAAGAGACCCAGTACTTC.

This clonotype was seen once. The chain employs TRBV14 and TRBJ1-2; D possibly corresponds to TRBD1 (5 bases). The CDR3 length is 14 residues. Germline assignment: CDR1 SGHDN and CDR2 FVKESK. Trimming removed 3 bases from V and 8 bases from J, with 16 bases in between. The CDR3 sequence is CASSHSATVGGYTF. The CDR3 nucleotides read TGTGCCAGCAGCCATTCCGCGACAGTCGGCGGCTACACCTTC.

The chain recombines TRBV15 with TRBJ2-3; a possible D gene is TRBD1 (6 bases). This CDR3 region has 16 residues. Germline CDR1 and CDR2: LNHNV and YYDKDF (reference sequence). The V gene lost 1 base and the J gene lost 1 base, with 12 bases spanning the gap. In DNA, the CDR3 is TGTGCCACCAGCAGAGGGGTGTCAGGGGGCACAGATACGCAGTATTTT. It codes for CATSRGVSGGTDTQYF.

This chain joins TRBV10-3 and TRBJ2-7; 8 nucleotides line up with TRBD1. Per the germline V gene, CDR1 is ENHRY and CDR2 is SYGVKD. This CDR3 spans 15 amino acids. The junction had 5 bases not matched to a gene; V was cut back by 3 bases and J by 1 base. CDR3 coding DNA: TGTGCCATCAGTGACCGGGACAGGTTATCCTACGAGCAGTACTTC. It yields the protein CAISDRDRLSYEQYF.

This clonotype was found once. V is TRBV6-5 and J is TRBJ2-6, with D unresolved. This CDR3 comprises 16 residues. Trimming shortened V by 0 bases and J by 6 bases, and 12 bases separated the two germline ends. The germline CDR1 and CDR2 sequences are MNHEY and SVGAGI. As DNA, the CDR3 is TGTGCCAGCAGTTACTCGGGCGTCGCTGAGGCCAACGTCCTGACTTTC. It is translated as CASSYSGVAEANVLTF.

V is TRBV2 and J is TRBJ2-7; D gene ambiguous. The DNA matches TRBJ2-5 better at its end, which makes the J call doubtful. This CDR3 is built from 12 residues. Germline CDR1 reads SNHLY; CDR2 reads FYNNEI. The CDR3 nucleotides read TGTGCCAGCAGTGTTACCGAAGAGACCCAGTACTTC. It codes for CASSVTEETQYF.

The chain employs TRBV20-1 and TRBJ2-7; 7 nucleotides align to TRBD1. V lost 5 bases and J lost 3; bases outside the gene matches: 7. From germline, CDR1 is DFQATT and CDR2 SNEGSKA (reference sequence). The CDR3 extends over 13 amino acids. The CDR3 spells CSASDRPHYEQYF. In nucleotides, the CDR3 is TGCAGTGCTTCGGACAGGCCGCACTACGAGCAGTACTTC.

This clonotype was found a few times. The chain employs TRBV20-1 and TRBJ2-3; D is possibly TRBD1 (6 bases). V lost 5 bases, J lost 4 bases, and 13 bases lay in between. Germline V gene sequence: CDR1 DFQATT, CDR2 SNEGSKA (reference sequence). CDR3 length equals 13 residues. This CDR3 is CSAPGHEPDTQYF. In DNA, the CDR3 is TGCAGTGCTCCGGGACACGAGCCAGATACGCAGTATTTT.

This chain links TRBV20-1 with TRBJ2-5; TRBD2 might be the D (5 bases). The V gene lost 3 bases and the J gene lost 2 bases, with 10 bases spanning the gap. This CDR3 has 13 amino acids. Germline CDR1 DFQATT, CDR2 SNEGSKA (reference sequence). The CDR3 is CSARASGQETQYF. CDR3 DNA sequence: TGCAGTGCTAGGGCCTCGGGACAAGAGACCCAGTACTTC.